These 32 T cell receptor beta chains originate from one sample sequenced in a study of blood T cell repertoires in COVID-19. Method: immunoSEQ multiplex PCR; TCRdb's copy keeps in-frame clones and lacks some. Of roughly 280,000 clones detected, around 84% appear once; the ten largest clones hold about 5%. The sequenced sample was peripheral blood. These receptor sequences come from a woman aged 55-70 years with COVID-19, enrolled during active disease.

This chain joins TRBV24-1 and TRBJ2-1; TRBD2 agrees at 7 bases. The CDR3 length is 16 residues. The germline gives CDR1 KGHDR, CDR2 SFDVKD. V shed 6 bases, J shed 7 bases, and the junction held 14 bases outside the gene matches. CDR3 region: CATSMRGGSGLNEQFF. Here the CDR3 DNA reads TGTGCCACCAGTATGAGGGGCGGGAGCGGGTTGAATGAGCAGTTCTTC.

This chain connects TRBV5-5 to TRBJ1-6; weak D call: TRBD1 (6 bases). V was trimmed by 4 bases and J by 1 base, leaving 12 bases between them. Germline-derived CDR1 and CDR2 are SGHKS and YYEKEE (reference sequence). This CDR3 region has 16 residues. The CDR3 sequence: CASSGGGQSYNSPLHF. The CDR3, as DNA: TGTGCCAGCAGCGGCGGGGGACAATCCTATAATTCACCCCTCCACTTT.

V is TRBV24-1 and J is TRBJ2-1; TRBD1 matches 12 bases. The V and J ends lost 7 bases and 8 bases, in that order; junction bases with no gene match: 8. The germline V gene encodes CDR1 KGHDR and CDR2 SFDVKD. The CDR3 is 15 residues long. In nucleotides, the CDR3 is TGTGCCACCAGCCCGGGACAGGGGGCCGGGGATGAGCAGTTCTTC. Translated: CATSPGQGAGDEQFF.

The chain combines TRBV5-1 with TRBJ2-7; D perhaps matches TRBD2 (5 bases). The CDR3 is 14 residues long. Germline CDR1 reads SGHRS; CDR2 reads YFSETQ. V dropped 0 bases and J dropped 7 bases, with 14 bases sitting between them. The CDR3 protein is CASSLASGAGEQYF. For the CDR3, the DNA is TGCGCCAGCAGCTTGGCCTCCGGTGCGGGTGAGCAGTACTTC.

This clone was picked up one time. The J gene is TRBJ2-2, the V gene TRBV2; 9 nucleotides line up with TRBD2. The CDR3 spans 15 residues. J lost 6 bases, V lost 2 bases, and 4 bases had no gene match. Germline CDR1 reads SNHLY; CDR2 reads FYNNEI. CDR3 residues: CASSELAGEPGELFF. In DNA, the CDR3 is TGTGCCAGCAGTGAATTAGCGGGAGAGCCCGGGGAGCTGTTTTTT.

This sequence joins TRBV6-5 and TRBJ1-1; D unresolved. With 8 bases removed from V and 0 bases from J, the gap between germline ends came to 10 bases. CDR3 length: 13 residues. The germline CDR1 and CDR2 sequences are MNHEY and SVGAGI. DNA for the CDR3: TGTGCCAGCCTACGGTCGATGAACACTGAAGCTTTCTTT. The encoded protein is CASLRSMNTEAFF.

V and J are TRBV7-3 and TRBJ2-3, with 14 bases that match TRBD2. The CDR3 covers 20 residues. V dropped 5 bases and J dropped 1; count of bases not matched to a gene: 14. Germline V lookup: CDR1 SGHTA, CDR2 FQGTGA. This chain's CDR3 is CASSARLAGGTGDGTDTQYF. CDR3 DNA sequence: TGTGCCAGCAGCGCTCGACTAGCGGGAGGGACCGGGGATGGCACAGATACGCAGTATTTT.

This chain uses TRBV15 with TRBJ1-4; 12 nucleotides match TRBD1. The V gene end was trimmed by 4 bases and the J gene end by 3 bases; junction bases not matched to a gene: 6. The germline CDR1 and CDR2 sequences are LNHNV and YYDKDF (reference sequence). This CDR3 has 17 residues. CDR3 DNA: TGTGCCACCAGCAATCGGGACAGGGGGCCGGCTAATGAAAAACTGTTTTTT. Protein product: CATSNRDRGPANEKLFF.

This clone has just one count. This chain joins TRBV19 and TRBJ2-2; weak D call: TRBD2 (6 bases). CDR3 length: 16 amino acids. V lost 8 bases to trimming and J lost 1 base, with 17 bases between them. Germline CDR1 reads LNHDA; CDR2 reads SQIVND (reference sequence). Written as DNA, the CDR3 is TGTGCCAGTTCCCCCGTTGGCGGGGTGAACACCGGGGAGCTGTTTTTT. This encodes CASSPVGGVNTGELFF. Full variable domain (outside the CDR3, taken from reference TRBV19 and TRBJ2-2): DGGITQSPKYLFRKEGQNVTLSCEQNLNHDAMYWYRQDPGQGLRLIYYSQIVNDFQKGDIAEGYSVSREKKESFPLTVTSAQKNPTAFYLCASSPVGGVNTGELFFGEGSRLTVL.

This sequence joins TRBV19 and TRBJ2-7, with 10 bases matching TRBD2. CDR1 LNHDA and CDR2 SQIVND come from the germline V gene (reference sequence). Unmatched junction bases numbered 2, after V lost 1 base and J lost 5 bases. This CDR3 contains 14 residues. The CDR3 spells CASSIVAGGHEQYF. The CDR3 region has the DNA TGTGCCAGTAGTATAGTAGCGGGGGGCCACGAGCAGTACTTC.

V is TRBV5-1 and J is TRBJ2-1; the D gene is possibly TRBD1 (6 bases). Trimming removed 0 bases at V and 7 bases at J, with 8 bases between. Germline V gives CDR1 SGHRS, CDR2 YFSETQ. CDR3 length: 13 amino acids. This CDR3 reads CASSLAQGNEQFF. DNA for the CDR3: TGCGCCAGCAGCTTGGCCCAGGGGAATGAGCAGTTCTTC.

The gene calls are TRBV28 and TRBJ1-5; 10 nucleotides line up with TRBD1. J was trimmed by 6 bases and V by 6 bases; bases with no gene match: 8. Germline CDR1 reads MDHEN; CDR2 reads SYDVKM. The CDR3 is made up of 15 amino acids. DNA for the CDR3: TGTGCCAGCAGACCCGGGACAGGGGTCGTTCAGCCCCAGCATTTT. It is translated as CASRPGTGVVQPQHF.

The chain couples TRBV7-8 to TRBJ2-5, with a weak D call TRBD2 (6 bases). Trimming cost V 6 bases and J 5 bases, with 16 bases left between them. The germline V gene encodes CDR1 SGHVS and CDR2 FQNEAQ. The length of the CDR3 is 14 residues. This chain's CDR3 is CASRRLGVGETQYF. The CDR3 region has the DNA TGTGCCAGCAGAAGACTAGGGGTGGGGGAGACCCAGTACTTC.

This chain links TRBV2 with TRBJ1-6, with 7 bases matching TRBD1. This CDR3 is built from 16 residues. Germline V lookup: CDR1 SNHLY, CDR2 FYNNEI. Trimming removed 8 bases from V and 6 bases from J; junction bases left unmatched: 13. CDR3 amino acids: CASALTGTEFNSPLHF. The CDR3 DNA reads TGTGCCAGCGCGTTGACCGGGACAGAATTTAATTCACCCCTCCACTTT. The whole variable domain, filled in from reference TRBV2 and TRBJ1-6, reads EPEVTQTPSHQVTQMGQEVILRCVPISNHLYFYWYRQILGQKVEFLVSFYNNEISEKSEIFDDQFSVERPDGSNFTLKIRSTKLEDSAMYFCASALTGTEFNSPLHFGNGTRLTVT.

For this clone: Other DNA sequences from this sample encode an identical CDR3 as well. This chain joins TRBV29-1 and TRBJ1-1, with D perhaps matching TRBD1 (6 bases). Per germline, CDR1 SQVTM and CDR2 ANQGSEA. The CDR3 runs to 12 residues. The ends were cut back, 3 bases at V and 2 bases at J, with 7 bases in the middle. CDR3 sequence: CSVDRGNTEAFF. In DNA form, the CDR3 reads TGCAGCGTTGACAGGGGTAACACTGAAGCTTTCTTT.

This rearrangement joins TRBV7-2 to TRBJ1-3; 10 bases line up with TRBD1. Germline lookup yields CDR1 SGHTA and CDR2 FQGNSA. The CDR3 has 16 amino acids. The V gene end was trimmed by 9 bases and the J gene end by 3 bases; junction bases not matched to a gene: 11. CDR3 bases: TGTGCCAGAGGGACAGGGGCTCCAGGAGGTGGAAACACCATATATTTT. This sequence encodes CARGTGAPGGGNTIYF.

The chain links TRBV27 to TRBJ2-1, with 11 nucleotides matching TRBD2. The V and J ends lost 8 bases and 3 bases, in that order; junction bases with no gene match: 3. There are 14 residues in the CDR3. Germline CDR1 reads MNHEY; CDR2 reads SMNVEV (reference sequence). CDR3: CASLAGGNYNEQFF. The CDR3 DNA follows: TGTGCCAGCCTAGCGGGAGGTAACTACAATGAGCAGTTCTTC.

Regarding this clone: The identical CDR3 is also encoded by other nucleotide sequences in the sample. The chain links TRBV7-9 to TRBJ2-7; no reliable D call. Germline CDR1 and CDR2: SEHNR and FQNEAQ (reference sequence). The CDR3 contains 11 residues. Trimming stripped 5 bases from V and 2 bases from J, with 4 bases between. The CDR3 DNA is TGTGCCAGCAGCCAGGCCTACGAGCAGTACTTC. Protein sequence: CASSQAYEQYF.

The rearrangement joins TRBV28 to TRBJ1-6; TRBD1 is a possible D gene (6 bases). Trimming shortened V by 5 bases and J by 9 bases, and 17 bases separated the two germline ends. The germline gives CDR1 MDHEN, CDR2 SYDVKM. The CDR3 is 15 residues long. The CDR3 sequence: CASSPSTGWGSPLHF. CDR3 nucleotides: TGTGCCAGCAGTCCGTCTACAGGGTGGGGTTCACCCCTCCACTTT.

Comment on this clone: One end of the junction does not line up with germline, which may come from a read error. The chain is built from TRBV3-1 (or the pseudogene TRBV3-2) and TRBJ2-1; the match to TRBD1 covers 9 bases. This CDR3 region has 15 residues. CDR1 is LGHDT, CDR2 YNNKEL, per germline (reference sequence). This CDR3 reads CVSSLGQGIRNEQFF. In DNA form, the CDR3 reads TGTGTCAGCAGCTTGGGACAGGGAATTCGGAATGAGCAGTTCTTC.

On this clone itself: The sample has other DNA sequences that encode this CDR3 too. V is TRBV3-1 (or the pseudogene TRBV3-2) and J is TRBJ1-6, with D possibly TRBD1 on 6 matching bases. Germline loops: CDR1 LGHDT, CDR2 YNNKEL (reference sequence). This CDR3 comprises 14 residues. V was clipped by 0 bases and J by 7 bases, with 7 bases between them. This chain's CDR3 is CASSQEDRNSPLHF. In nucleotides, the CDR3 is TGTGCCAGCAGCCAAGAGGACAGAAATTCACCCCTCCACTTT.

The chain recombines TRBV11-2 with TRBJ1-5; D is undetermined. The CDR3 length is 15 residues. V was trimmed by 6 bases and J by 2 bases, leaving 14 bases between them. Germline CDR1 reads SGHAT; CDR2 reads FQNNGV. CDR3: CASRPQAGGNQPQHF. The CDR3 DNA reads TGTGCCAGCAGACCCCAGGCGGGTGGCAATCAGCCCCAGCATTTT.

The chain combines TRBV23-1 with TRBJ2-7; D remains ambiguous. TRBV23-1 is identified as an open reading frame with a role that is uncertain. V lost 6 bases and J lost 2, with 8 bases in between. The CDR3 is 12 residues long. CDR3: CASRLHTYEQYF. CDR3 bases: TGCGCCAGCAGGTTACACACCTACGAGCAGTACTTC.

This clone was found a few times. J is TRBJ1-4 and V is TRBV19; D gene unclear. Germline V gene lookup returns CDR1 LNHDA and CDR2 SQIVND (reference sequence). V lost 6 bases to trimming and J lost 7 bases, with 15 bases between them. The CDR3 sequence is 14 residues long. In DNA, the CDR3 is TGTGCCAGTAGACAGCTCCGGTTGAGTGAAAAACTGTTTTTT. It translates to CASRQLRLSEKLFF. Full variable domain (outside the CDR3, taken from reference TRBV19 and TRBJ1-4): DGGITQSPKYLFRKEGQNVTLSCEQNLNHDAMYWYRQDPGQGLRLIYYSQIVNDFQKGDIAEGYSVSREKKESFPLTVTSAQKNPTAFYLCASRQLRLSEKLFFGSGTQLSVL.

J is TRBJ1-5 and V is TRBV11-2; 7 bases agree with TRBD1. J gave up 0 bases and V 5 bases, and 4 bases lay outside the gene matches. This CDR3 contains 15 residues. Per germline, CDR1 SGHAT and CDR2 FQNNGV. The CDR3 region is CASSPGQHSNQPQHF. CDR3 DNA sequence: TGTGCCAGCAGCCCGGGACAGCATAGCAATCAGCCCCAGCATTTT.

V is TRBV30 and J is TRBJ1-1, with D unclear. The ends were cut back, 1 base at V and 9 bases at J, with 18 bases in the middle. The V gene's germline CDR1 is GTSNPN and CDR2 SVGIG (reference sequence). The CDR3 is made up of 14 amino acids. CDR3 loop: CAWSDPGSYWKAFF. CDR3 in DNA: TGTGCCTGGAGTGATCCGGGATCTTATTGGAAAGCTTTCTTT.

The V and J genes are TRBV4-1 and TRBJ1-2; 8 positions match TRBD1. V was clipped by 0 bases and J by 6 bases; unmatched bases: 3. This CDR3 is 14 amino acids long. Germline lookup yields CDR1 MGHRA and CDR2 YSYEKL. The CDR3 coding sequence is TGCGCCAGCAGCCAAGATGAGACAGGGGATGGCTACACCTTC. It is translated as CASSQDETGDGYTF.

This clone was counted a few times. The V call is TRBV9, the J call TRBJ1-6; TRBD1 matches 7 bases. In germline, CDR1 is SGDLS, CDR2 YYNGEE. The ends lost 3 bases at V and 7 bases at J; junction bases unmatched: 10. The CDR3 has 16 amino acids. The DNA for the CDR3 is TGTGCCAGCAGCGCAGGAGACAGGGTGAGCAATTCACCCCTCCACTTT. This gives the protein CASSAGDRVSNSPLHF.

The table lists this clone with a few counts. This chain uses TRBV2 with TRBJ1-1; maybe TRBD1 (5 bases). Germline CDR1 and CDR2: SNHLY and FYNNEI. The CDR3 covers 14 residues. Trimming removed 2 bases from V and 10 bases from J, with 17 bases in between. Written as DNA, the CDR3 is TGTGCCAGCAGTGAATTATGGCAGAGAAGGGGAGCTTTCTTT. Translation: CASSELWQRRGAFF.

The rearrangement uses TRBV7-9 and TRBJ2-2, with D possibly being TRBD2 (6 bases). The CDR3 totals 16 residues. With 6 bases removed from V and 1 base from J, the gap between germline ends came to 15 bases. The germline CDR1 and CDR2 sequences are SEHNR and FQNEAQ (reference sequence). The CDR3 DNA sequence: TGTGCCAGCAGATCCCCTTGGCGGGAGAACACCGGGGAGCTGTTTTTT. It yields the protein CASRSPWRENTGELFF.

The V and J genes are TRBV5-1 and TRBJ2-7; possibly TRBD2 for D (5 bases). The CDR3 is 13 amino acids. The V end was cut by 1 base, the J end by 2 bases, with 7 bases between. The V gene's germline CDR1 is SGHRS and CDR2 YFSETQ. DNA for the CDR3: TGCGCCAGCAGCTTGCGGCGGGCCTACGAGCAGTACTTC. Amino acid sequence: CASSLRRAYEQYF.

CDR3 amino acids: CASSPGVTNYGYTF. As DNA, the CDR3 is TGTGCCAGCAGCCCCGGGGTGACTAACTATGGCTACACCTTC. The rearrangement links TRBV7-8 to TRBJ1-2; D unclear. The germline V gene has CDR1 SGHVS and CDR2 FQNEAQ. With 5 bases removed from V and 0 bases from J, the gap between germline ends came to 10 bases. The CDR3 runs to 14 residues.